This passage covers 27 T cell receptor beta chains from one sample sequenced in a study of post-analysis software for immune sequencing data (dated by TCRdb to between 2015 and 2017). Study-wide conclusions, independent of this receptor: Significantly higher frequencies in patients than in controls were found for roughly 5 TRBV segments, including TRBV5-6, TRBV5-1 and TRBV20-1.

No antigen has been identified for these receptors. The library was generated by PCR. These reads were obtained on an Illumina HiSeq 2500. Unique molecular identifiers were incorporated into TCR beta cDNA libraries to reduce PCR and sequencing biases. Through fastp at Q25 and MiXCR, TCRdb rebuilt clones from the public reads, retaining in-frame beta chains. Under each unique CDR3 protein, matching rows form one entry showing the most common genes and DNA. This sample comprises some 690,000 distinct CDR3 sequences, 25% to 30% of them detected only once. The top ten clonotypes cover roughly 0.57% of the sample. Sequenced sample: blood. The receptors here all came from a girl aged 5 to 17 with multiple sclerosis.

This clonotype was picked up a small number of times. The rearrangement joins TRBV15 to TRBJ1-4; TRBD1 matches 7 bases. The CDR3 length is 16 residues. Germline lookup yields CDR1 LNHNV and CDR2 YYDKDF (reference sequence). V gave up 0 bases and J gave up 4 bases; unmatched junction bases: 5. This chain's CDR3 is CATSRDQDRLNEKLFF. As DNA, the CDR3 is TGTGCCACCAGCAGAGACCAGGACAGGCTTAATGAAAAACTGTTTTTT.

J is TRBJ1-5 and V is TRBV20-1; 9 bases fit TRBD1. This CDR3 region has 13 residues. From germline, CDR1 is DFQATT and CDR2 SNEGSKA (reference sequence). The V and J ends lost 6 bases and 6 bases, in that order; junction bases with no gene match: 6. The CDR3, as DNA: TGCAGTGCCGACAGGGGGTGGGGTCAGCCCCAGCATTTT. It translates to CSADRGWGQPQHF.

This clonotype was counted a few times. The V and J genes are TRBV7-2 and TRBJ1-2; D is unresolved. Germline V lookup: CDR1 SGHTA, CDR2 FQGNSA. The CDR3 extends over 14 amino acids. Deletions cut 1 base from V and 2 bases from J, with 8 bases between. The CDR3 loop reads CASSLGLQNYGYTF. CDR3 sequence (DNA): TGTGCCAGCAGCTTAGGTCTACAGAACTATGGCTACACCTTC.

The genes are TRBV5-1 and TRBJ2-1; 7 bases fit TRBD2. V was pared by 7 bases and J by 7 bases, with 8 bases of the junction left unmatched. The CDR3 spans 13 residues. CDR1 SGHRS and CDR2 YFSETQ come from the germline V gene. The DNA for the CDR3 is TGCGCCAGCGGAAGCGGGGTGGGGAATGAGCAGTTCTTC. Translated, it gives CASGSGVGNEQFF.

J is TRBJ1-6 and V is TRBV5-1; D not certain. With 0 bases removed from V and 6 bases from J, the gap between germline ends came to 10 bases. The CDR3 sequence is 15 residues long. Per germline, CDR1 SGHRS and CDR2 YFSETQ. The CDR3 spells CASSLDLGPNSPLHF. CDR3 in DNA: TGCGCCAGCAGCTTGGATCTGGGCCCTAATTCACCCCTCCACTTT. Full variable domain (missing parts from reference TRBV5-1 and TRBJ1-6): KAGVTQTPRYLIKTRGQQVTLSCSPISGHRSVSWYQQTPGQGLQFLFEYFSETQRNKGNFPGRFSGRQFSNSRSEMNVSTLELGDSALYLCASSLDLGPNSPLHFGNGTRLTVT.

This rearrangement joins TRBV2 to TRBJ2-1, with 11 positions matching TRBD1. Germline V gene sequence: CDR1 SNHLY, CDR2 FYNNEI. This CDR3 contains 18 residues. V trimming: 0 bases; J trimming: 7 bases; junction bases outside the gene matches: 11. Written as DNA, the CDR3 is TGTGCCAGCAGTGAAGCGCTTCTTGGGGGACAGGGGGGAAATGAGCAGTTCTTC. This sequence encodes CASSEALLGGQGGNEQFF.

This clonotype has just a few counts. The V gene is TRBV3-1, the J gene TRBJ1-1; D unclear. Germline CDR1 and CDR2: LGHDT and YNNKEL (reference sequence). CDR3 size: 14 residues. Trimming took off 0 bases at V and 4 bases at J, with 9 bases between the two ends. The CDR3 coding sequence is TGTGCCAGCAGCCAAGACGGGGTTTCCACTGAAGCTTTCTTT. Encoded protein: CASSQDGVSTEAFF.

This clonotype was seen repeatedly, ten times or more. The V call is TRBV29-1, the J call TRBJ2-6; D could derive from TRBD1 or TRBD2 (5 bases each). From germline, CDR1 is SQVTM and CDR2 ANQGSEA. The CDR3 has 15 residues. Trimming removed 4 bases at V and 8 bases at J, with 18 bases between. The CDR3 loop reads CSVAGPNKGTNVLTF. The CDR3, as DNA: TGCAGCGTTGCGGGACCGAACAAAGGGACCAACGTCCTGACTTTC.

The CDR3 is CASSQGRTGKGHGYTF. The CDR3 coding sequence is TGTGCCAGCAGCCAAGGGAGGACAGGGAAAGGCCACGGCTACACCTTC. This sequence joins TRBV3-1 and TRBJ1-2; 8 bases map to TRBD1. The V gene end was trimmed by 1 base and the J gene end by 8 bases; junction bases not matched to a gene: 12. Germline loops: CDR1 LGHDT, CDR2 YNNKEL (reference sequence). The CDR3 consists of 16 residues.

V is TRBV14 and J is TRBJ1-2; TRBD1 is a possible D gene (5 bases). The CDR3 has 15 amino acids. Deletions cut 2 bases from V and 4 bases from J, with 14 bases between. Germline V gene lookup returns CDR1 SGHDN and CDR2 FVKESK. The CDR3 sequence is CASSQSGGLGYGYTF. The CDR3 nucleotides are TGTGCCAGCAGCCAAAGCGGGGGACTGGGCTATGGCTACACCTTC.

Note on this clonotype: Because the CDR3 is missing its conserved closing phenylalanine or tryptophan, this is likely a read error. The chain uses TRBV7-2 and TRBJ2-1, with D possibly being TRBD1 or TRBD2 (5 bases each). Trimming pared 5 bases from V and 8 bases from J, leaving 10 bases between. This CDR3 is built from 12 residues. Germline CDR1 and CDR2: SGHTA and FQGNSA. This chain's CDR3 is CASSGRQHEQFV. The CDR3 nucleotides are TGTGCCAGCAGCGGGAGACAGCATGAGCAGTTCGTC.

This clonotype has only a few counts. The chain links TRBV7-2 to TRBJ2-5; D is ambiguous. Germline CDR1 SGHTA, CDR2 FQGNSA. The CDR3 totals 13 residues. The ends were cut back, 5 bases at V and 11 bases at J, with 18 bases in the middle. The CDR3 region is CASSPQPLSEQYF. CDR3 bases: TGTGCCAGCAGCCCCCAGCCCCTATCGGAGCAGTACTTC.

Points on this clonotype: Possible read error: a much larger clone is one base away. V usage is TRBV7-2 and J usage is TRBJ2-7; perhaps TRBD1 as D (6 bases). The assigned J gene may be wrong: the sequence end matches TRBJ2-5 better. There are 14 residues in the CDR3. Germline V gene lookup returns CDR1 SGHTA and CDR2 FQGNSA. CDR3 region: CANSLSRGLKTQYF. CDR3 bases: TGTGCCAACAGCTTAAGCAGGGGCTTAAAGACCCAGTACTTC.

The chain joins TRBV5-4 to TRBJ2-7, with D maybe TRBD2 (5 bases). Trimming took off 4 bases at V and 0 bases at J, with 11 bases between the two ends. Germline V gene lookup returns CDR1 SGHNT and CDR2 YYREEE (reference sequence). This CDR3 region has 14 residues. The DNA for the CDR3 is TGTGCCAGCAGCACCGGCGGGTTCTCCTACGAGCAGTACTTC. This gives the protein CASSTGGFSYEQYF.

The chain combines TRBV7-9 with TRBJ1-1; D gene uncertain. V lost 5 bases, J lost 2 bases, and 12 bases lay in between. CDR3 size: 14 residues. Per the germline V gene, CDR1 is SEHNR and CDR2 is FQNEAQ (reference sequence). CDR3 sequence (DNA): TGTGCCAGCAGCCCCCGTGGATCTAACACTGAAGCTTTCTTT. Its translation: CASSPRGSNTEAFF. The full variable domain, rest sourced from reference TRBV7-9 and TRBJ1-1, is DTGVSQNPRHKITKRGQNVTFRCDPISEHNRLYWYRQTLGQGPEFLTYFQNEAQLEKSRLLSDRFSAERPKGSFSTLEIQRTEQGDSAMYLCASSPRGSNTEAFFGQGTRLTVV.

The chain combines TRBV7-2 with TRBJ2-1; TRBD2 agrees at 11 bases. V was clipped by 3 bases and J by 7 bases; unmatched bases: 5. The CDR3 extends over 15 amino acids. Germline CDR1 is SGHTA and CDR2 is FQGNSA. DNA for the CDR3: TGTGCCAGCAGCTTTAGCGGGGGGGCCCAGAATGAGCAGTTCTTC. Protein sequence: CASSFSGGAQNEQFF. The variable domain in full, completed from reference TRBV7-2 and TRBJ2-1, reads GAGVSQSPSNKVTEKGKDVELRCDPISGHTALYWYRQSLGQGLEFLIYFQGNSAPDKSGLPSDRFSAERTGGSVSTLTIQRTQQEDSAVYLCASSFSGGAQNEQFFGPGTRLTVL.

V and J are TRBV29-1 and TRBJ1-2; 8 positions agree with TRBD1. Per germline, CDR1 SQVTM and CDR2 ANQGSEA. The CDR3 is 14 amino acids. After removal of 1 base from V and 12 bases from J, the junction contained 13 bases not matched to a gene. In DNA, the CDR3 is TGCAGCGTTGAAGCCCTCACGGACAGGGAGGGGAACACCTTC. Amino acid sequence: CSVEALTDREGNTF.

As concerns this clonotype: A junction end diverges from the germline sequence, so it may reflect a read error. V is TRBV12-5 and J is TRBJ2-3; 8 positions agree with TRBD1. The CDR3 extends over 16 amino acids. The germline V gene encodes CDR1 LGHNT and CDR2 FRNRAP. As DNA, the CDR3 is TGTGCTGGTGGTTTGTCCCAGGGGGCCACCACAGATACGCAGTATTTT. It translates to CAGGLSQGATTDTQYF.

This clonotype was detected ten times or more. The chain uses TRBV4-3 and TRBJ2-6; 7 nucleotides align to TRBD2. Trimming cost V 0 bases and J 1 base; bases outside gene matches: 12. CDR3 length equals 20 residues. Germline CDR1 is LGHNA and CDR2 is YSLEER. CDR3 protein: CASSQDPPSGAQSGANVLTF. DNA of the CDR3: TGCGCCAGCAGCCAAGATCCGCCGAGCGGGGCCCAGTCTGGGGCCAACGTCCTGACTTTC.

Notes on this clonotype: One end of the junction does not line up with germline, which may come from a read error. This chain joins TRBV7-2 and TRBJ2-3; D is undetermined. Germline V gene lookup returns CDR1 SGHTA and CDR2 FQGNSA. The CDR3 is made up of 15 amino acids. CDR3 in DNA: TGTGCCAACAGCTTGGATGGACGGGCATCAGATACGCAGTATTTT. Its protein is CANSLDGRASDTQYF.

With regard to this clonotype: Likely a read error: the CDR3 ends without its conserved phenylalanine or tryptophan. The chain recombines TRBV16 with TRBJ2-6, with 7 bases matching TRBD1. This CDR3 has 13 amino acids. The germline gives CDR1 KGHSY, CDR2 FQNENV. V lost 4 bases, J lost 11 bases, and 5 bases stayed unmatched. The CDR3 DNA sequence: TGTGCCAGCAGCCTATGGACAGGCGACGTCCTGACTGTC. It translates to CASSLWTGDVLTV.

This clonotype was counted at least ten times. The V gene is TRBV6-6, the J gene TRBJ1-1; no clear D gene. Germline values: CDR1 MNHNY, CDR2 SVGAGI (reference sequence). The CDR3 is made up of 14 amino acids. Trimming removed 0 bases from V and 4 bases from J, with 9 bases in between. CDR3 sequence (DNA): TGTGCCAGCAGTTACTCACAGCTCGGCACTGAAGCTTTCTTT. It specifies CASSYSQLGTEAFF.

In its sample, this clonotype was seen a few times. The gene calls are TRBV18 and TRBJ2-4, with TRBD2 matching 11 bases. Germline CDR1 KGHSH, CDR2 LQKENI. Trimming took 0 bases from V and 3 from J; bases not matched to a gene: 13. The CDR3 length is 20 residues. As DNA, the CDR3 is TGTGCCAGCTCACCACCGGTGCTGGCCCGGCTAGCGGGAGGCAAAAACATTCAGTACTTC. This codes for CASSPPVLARLAGGKNIQYF.

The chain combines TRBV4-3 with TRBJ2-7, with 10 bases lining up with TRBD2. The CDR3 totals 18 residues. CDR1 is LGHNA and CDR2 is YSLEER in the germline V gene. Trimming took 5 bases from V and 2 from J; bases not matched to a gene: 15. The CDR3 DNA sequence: TGCGCCAGCAGCAAAAGGCATCGAGGGACTAGCGAAACCTACGAGCAGTACTTC. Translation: CASSKRHRGTSETYEQYF.

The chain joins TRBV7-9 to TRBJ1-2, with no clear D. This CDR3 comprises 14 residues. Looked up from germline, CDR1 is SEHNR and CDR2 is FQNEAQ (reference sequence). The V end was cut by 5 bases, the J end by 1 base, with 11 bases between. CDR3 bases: TGTGCCAGCAGCCCCGACGGGGATAACTATGGCTACACCTTC. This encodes CASSPDGDNYGYTF.

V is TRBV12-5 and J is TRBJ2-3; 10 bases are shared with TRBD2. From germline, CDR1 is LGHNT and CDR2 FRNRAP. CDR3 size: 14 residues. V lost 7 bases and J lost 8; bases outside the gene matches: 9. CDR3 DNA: TGTGCTAGTGCATCTAGCGGGGGTCACGGTACGCAGTATTTT. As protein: CASASSGGHGTQYF.

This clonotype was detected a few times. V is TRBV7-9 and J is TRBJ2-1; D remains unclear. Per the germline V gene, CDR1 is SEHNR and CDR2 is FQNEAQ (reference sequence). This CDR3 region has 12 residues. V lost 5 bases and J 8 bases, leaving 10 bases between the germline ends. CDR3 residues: CASSPEYHEQFF. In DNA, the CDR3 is TGTGCCAGCAGCCCAGAGTACCATGAGCAGTTCTTC.